This T cell receptor beta chain was captured by sequencing in a study of shared clonotypes between healthy human individuals. Background on the study: CD4 naive and memory got three plates each, CD8 naive two, CD8 memory one. Findings and limits, study-wide: Clonotype sharing among donors was expected to depend on sequencing depth. Tissue TCR repertoires likely differ from these blood-only repertoires.

The CDR3 runs 15 residues. Germline V gene data show CDR1 as MNHEY and CDR2 as SMNVEV (reference sequence). V lost 4 bases to trimming and J lost 7 bases; unmatched junction nucleotides: 9. Cells designated naive CD8 were CD45RO-negative and were positively selected for CCR7, with terminally differentiated effector memory CD45RA+ cells excluded. A note on this clone: The antigen remains undetermined.

At deep level, the assay was performed. Measured with immunoSEQ multiplex PCR; TCRdb has only the in-frame clones, and not every one. The profile covers more than 500,000 clones, with 85% to 95% appearing a single time and approximately 0.12% taken by the ten largest. The chain joins TRBV27 to TRBJ2-7; 11 nucleotides line up with TRBD2. The clonotype originates from a woman under 40 in good health. Sequenced sample: naive CD8+ T cells sorted from blood. In nucleotides, the CDR3 is TGTGCCAGCAGTTACCGACTAGCGGGATTAGAAGAGCAGTACTTC. The encoded protein is CASSYRLAGLEEQYF.